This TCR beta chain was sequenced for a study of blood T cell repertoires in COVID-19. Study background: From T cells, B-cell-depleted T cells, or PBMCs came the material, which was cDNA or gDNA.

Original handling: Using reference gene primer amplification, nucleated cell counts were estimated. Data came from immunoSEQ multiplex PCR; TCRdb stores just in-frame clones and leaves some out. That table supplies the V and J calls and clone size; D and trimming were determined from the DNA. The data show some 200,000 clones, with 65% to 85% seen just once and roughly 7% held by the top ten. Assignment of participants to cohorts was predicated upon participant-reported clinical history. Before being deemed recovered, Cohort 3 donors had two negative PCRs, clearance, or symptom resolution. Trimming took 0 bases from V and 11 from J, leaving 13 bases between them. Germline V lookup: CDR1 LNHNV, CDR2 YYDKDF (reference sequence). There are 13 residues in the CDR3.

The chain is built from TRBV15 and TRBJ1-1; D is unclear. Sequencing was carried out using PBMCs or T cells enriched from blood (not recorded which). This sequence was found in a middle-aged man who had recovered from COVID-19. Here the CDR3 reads CATSRESAGGAFF. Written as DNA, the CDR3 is TGTGCCACCAGCAGAGAAAGTGCGGGAGGGGCTTTCTTT.